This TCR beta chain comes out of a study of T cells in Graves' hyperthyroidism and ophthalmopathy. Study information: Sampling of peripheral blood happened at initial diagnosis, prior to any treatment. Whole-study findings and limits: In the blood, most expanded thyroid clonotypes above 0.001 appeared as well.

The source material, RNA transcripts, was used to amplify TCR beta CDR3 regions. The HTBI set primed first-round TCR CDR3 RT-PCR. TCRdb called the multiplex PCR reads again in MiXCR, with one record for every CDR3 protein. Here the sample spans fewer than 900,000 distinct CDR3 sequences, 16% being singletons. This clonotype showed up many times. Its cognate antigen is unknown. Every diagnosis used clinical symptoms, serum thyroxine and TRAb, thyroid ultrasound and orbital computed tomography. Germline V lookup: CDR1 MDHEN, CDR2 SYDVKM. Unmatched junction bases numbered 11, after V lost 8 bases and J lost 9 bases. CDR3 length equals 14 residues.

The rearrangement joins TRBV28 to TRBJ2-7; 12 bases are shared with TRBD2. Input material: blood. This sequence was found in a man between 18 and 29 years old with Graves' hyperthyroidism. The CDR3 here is CASPTTSGSQVQYF. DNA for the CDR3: TGTGCCAGCCCTACGACTAGCGGGAGTCAAGTGCAGTACTTC.